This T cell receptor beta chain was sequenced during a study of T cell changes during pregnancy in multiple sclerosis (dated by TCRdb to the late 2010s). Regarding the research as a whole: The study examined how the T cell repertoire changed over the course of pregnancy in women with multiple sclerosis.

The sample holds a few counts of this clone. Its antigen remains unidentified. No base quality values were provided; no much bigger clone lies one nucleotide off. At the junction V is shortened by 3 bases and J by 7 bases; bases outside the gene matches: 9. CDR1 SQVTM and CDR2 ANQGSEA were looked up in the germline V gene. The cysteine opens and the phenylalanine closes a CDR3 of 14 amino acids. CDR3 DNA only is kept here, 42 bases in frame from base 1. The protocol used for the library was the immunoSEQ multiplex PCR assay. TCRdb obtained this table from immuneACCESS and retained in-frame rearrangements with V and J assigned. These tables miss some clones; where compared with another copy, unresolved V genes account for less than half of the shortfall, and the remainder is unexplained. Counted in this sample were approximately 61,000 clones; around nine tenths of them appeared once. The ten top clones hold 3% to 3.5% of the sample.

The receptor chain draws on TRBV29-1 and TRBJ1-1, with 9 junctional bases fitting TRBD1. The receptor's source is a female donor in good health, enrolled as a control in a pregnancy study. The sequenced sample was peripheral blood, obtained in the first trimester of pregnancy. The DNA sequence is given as TGCAGCGTTGAGTCCAGGACAGGGGATAATGAAGCTTTCTTT. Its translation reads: CSVESRTGDNEAFF. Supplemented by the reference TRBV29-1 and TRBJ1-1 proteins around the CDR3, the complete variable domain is SAVISQKPSRDICQRGTSLTIQCQVDSQVTMMFWYRQQPGQSLTLIATANQGSEATYESGFVIDKFPISRPNLTFSTLTVSNMSPEDSSIYLCSVESRTGDNEAFFGQGTRLTVV.